The sample holds a few counts of the clone carrying this TCR beta chain. TCRdb used MiXCR to reprocess the 5' RACE reads, holding one entry per CDR3 protein. The sample shows some 450,000 distinct CDR3 sequences, 15% to 20% of them seen only once. J lost 2 bases, V lost 1 base, and 10 bases had no gene match. The CDR3 length is 17 residues. The germline CDR1 and CDR2 sequences are SGHVS and FQNEAQ. The data belong to a study of T-cell memory formation after mild COVID-19. Material for sequencing was PBMCs or a T cell subset sorted from them (not recorded which). The sequence was obtained from an adult woman who had mild COVID-19 (a few samples of this study predate the infection). Cell type and time point are not known. The V call is TRBV7-8, the J call TRBJ2-5; 7 bases are shared with TRBD2. CDR3 bases: TGTGCCAGCAGCTTAGGAAGTCCAGCGGGGTGGCAAGAGACCCAGTACTTC. Encoded protein: CASSLGSPAGWQETQYF.